This T cell receptor beta chain was retrieved from a study of siplizumab effects on memory and regulatory T cells. Study results and caveats: In siplizumab conditions, mappable alloreactive CD4+ clones averaged about 71% Treg-derived, against about 27% in controls.

Concerning this clone: Its cognate antigen is unknown.

Data came from immunoSEQ multiplex PCR; TCRdb stores just in-frame clones and leaves some out. The sample records around 83,000 clones, approximately 90% being singletons. The germline gives CDR1 SGHVS, CDR2 FQNEAQ. CDR3 size: 18 residues. V was clipped by 1 base and J by 0 bases, with 19 bases between them. Sequenced material: CD4+ T cells sorted from blood. V is TRBV7-8 and J is TRBJ2-7; tentative D call: TRBD1 (6 bases). This clonotype was sampled from a human donor in good health. The CDR3 DNA reads TGTGCCAGCAGCTTAGTCTCCAGGGGAATCGGTTTCTCCTACGAGCAGTACTTC. It specifies CASSLVSRGIGFSYEQYF.